This T cell receptor (beta chain) was sequenced in a study of T-cell memory formation after mild COVID-19. Study findings and constraints: Researchers could not confirm that second-wave clones peaking on day 37 targeted SARS-CoV-2.

The 5'RACE method, run with constant-segment primers, produced TCR alpha and TCR beta cDNA libraries (carrying sample barcodes and UMIs). TCRdb called the 5' RACE reads again in MiXCR, with one record for every CDR3 protein. The profile shows 400,000 or so distinct CDR3 sequences, 20% to 25% of them singletons. Notes on this clonotype: Its antigen is currently unknown.

Trimming cost V 5 bases and J 2 bases; bases outside gene matches: 0. This CDR3 has 13 residues. Germline V lookup: CDR1 SEHNR, CDR2 FQNEAQ (reference sequence). The chain carries TRBV7-9 and TRBJ2-7, with 10 bases lining up with TRBD1. This TCR was sampled from an adult woman who had mild COVID-19 (a few samples of this study predate the infection). Cell type and time point are not known. The sequenced material came from PBMCs or a T cell subset sorted from them (not recorded which). This chain's CDR3 is CASSDRGPYEQYF. Written as DNA, the CDR3 is TGTGCCAGCAGCGACAGGGGGCCCTACGAGCAGTACTTC.